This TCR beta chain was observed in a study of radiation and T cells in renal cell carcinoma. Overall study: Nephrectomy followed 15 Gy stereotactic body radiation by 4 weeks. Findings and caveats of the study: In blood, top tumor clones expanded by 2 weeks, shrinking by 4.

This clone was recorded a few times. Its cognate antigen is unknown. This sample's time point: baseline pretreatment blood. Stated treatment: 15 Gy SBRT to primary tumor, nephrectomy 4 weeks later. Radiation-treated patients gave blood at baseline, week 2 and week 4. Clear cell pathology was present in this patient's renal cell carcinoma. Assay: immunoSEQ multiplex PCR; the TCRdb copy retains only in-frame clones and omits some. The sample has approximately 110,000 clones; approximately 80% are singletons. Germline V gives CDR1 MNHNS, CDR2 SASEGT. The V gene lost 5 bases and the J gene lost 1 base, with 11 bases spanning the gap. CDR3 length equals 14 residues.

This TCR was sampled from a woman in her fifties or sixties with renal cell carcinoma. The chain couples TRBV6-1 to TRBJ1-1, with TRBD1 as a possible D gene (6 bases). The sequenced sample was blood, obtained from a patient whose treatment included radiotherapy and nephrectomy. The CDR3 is CASSRDTQNTEAFF. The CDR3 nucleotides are TGTGCCAGCAGTAGGGACACCCAGAACACTGAAGCTTTCTTT.